This TCR beta chain was observed in a study of shared clonotypes between healthy human individuals. Note on this clone: Its antigen is unknown.

An approximately 200 ng quantity of DNA, 29,000 or so T cell genomes, went into the sorted-subset replicate PCRs. Libraries were prepared by immunoSEQ multiplex PCR; TCRdb keeps only in-frame clonotypes and omits some of them. The sample holds about 2.4 million clones, about 92% seen once. CDR1 LNHDA and CDR2 SQIVND come from the germline V gene (reference sequence). Trimming stripped 2 bases from V and 4 bases from J, with 15 bases between. The CDR3 totals 16 residues. The study, taken as a whole, reports: The small donor group covered limited genetic and exposure diversity. About 5% of naive CD4 clonotypes were shared across several donors. Incompleteness in sorted-subset sequencing, despite large depth, was shown by rarefaction.

The source of this sequence is a man aged 18 to 35 in good health. The sample consisted of naive CD4+ T cells sorted from blood. Regarding subset: CD45RA+ positively selected. The rearrangement joins TRBV19 to TRBJ1-5; perhaps TRBD1 as D (5 bases). The CDR3 sequence: CASSISWQGTNQPQHF. The CDR3 nucleotides are TGTGCCAGTAGTATATCATGGCAGGGTACTAATCAGCCCCAGCATTTT.